The subject of this entry is one TCR beta chain. Its target antigen remains unknown. It has no much larger one-base neighbor in the sample; base qualities were not kept. The TCR beta CDR3 regions were amplified from RNA transcripts. For the first round of RT-PCR on the TCR CDR3, the HTBI primer set was used together with the Qiagen OneStep RT-PCR kit. Libraries were constructed in a second round of multiplex PCR, after which size selection and purification were performed. Sequencing of the libraries was done on an Illumina HiSeq2000 using paired-end 100 bp reads. The paper's data handling went like this. SOAPnuke was used to process the raw data, removing reads that contained adapters or uncalled bases, had a mean Phred below 15, or lacked an exact match to the constant primer or identifier. High-quality paired reads were merged with COPE v1.2.5, and unique nucleotide sequences were defined as clonotypes. Clonotypes were aligned to IMGT TRBV, TRBD and TRBJ reference segments using MiTCR v1.1. The analysis included only V-J combinations with a frequency above 0.0001, which together covered around 99% of the repertoires. The TCS score was defined as F50 (clonal expansion) divided by E x V (chaos), with BLOSUM62-based TCRdist calculated between CDR3 peptides within each V-J. Welch's t-statistics and random forest reduced around 550 V-J features to 13, which were used in a naive Bayes classifier (R e1071). TCRdb reprocessed the public reads (quality trimming at Q25 with fastp, clone calling with MiXCR) and kept in-frame beta chains. Entries that share a CDR3 protein sequence are merged under the most common genes and DNA. None of the V and J calls come from the authors' own analysis; TCRdb made them. The table for this sample lists approximately 530,000 distinct CDR3 sequences; 15% to 20% of them were counted only once. The top ten clonotypes cover about 50% of the sample.

The data stem from a study of T cells in Graves' hyperthyroidism and ophthalmopathy (dated by TCRdb to about 2019). Describing the broader study: Peripheral blood was sampled at the time of initial diagnosis, prior to any treatment. The roughly 100 discovery patients were randomly split 7:3 into training and test sets. TCR V-J signatures able to tell the groups apart were searched for in a discovery cohort of approximately 95 patients, of whom roughly 42 had Graves' ophthalmopathy and 55 to 60 had stable Graves' hyperthyroidism. After sampling, hyperthyroidism patients received methimazole starting at 30 mg daily, and ophthalmopathy patients received high-dose intravenous methylprednisolone. The paper describes TCR Vbeta CDR3 sequencing of 135 peripheral blood samples, made up of some 42 ophthalmopathy patients, 70 to 80 hyperthyroidism patients and 17 progressor patients. In several Graves' hyperthyroidism patients, the study also compared T-cell repertoires from thyroid tissue with T-cell repertoires from blood. Prospective prediction of ophthalmopathy was tested in an independent validation cohort of approximately 18 hyperthyroidism patients and some 17 patients who later progressed to ophthalmopathy. The research as a whole found: Most expanded thyroid clonotypes (frequency above 0.001) were also detected in blood, suggesting blood repertoires may reflect thyroid immune responses. Ophthalmopathy was separated from stable hyperthyroidism by a 13 V-J signature model, with approximately 86% sensitivity and about 81% specificity obtained in cross-validation and 80%/75% obtained in testing. Sample size was not statistically predetermined, and blinding of investigators to group allocation was not performed. During validation, the model predicted progression to ophthalmopathy a median of roughly 7.1 months ahead of onset, with almost 71% sensitivity and roughly 75% specificity.

Moderately to severely active disease, a Clinical Activity Score of at least 3, a NOSPECS grade of at least 4, and a duration under 3 months were present in ophthalmopathy patients. Exclusion was applied to patients with uncontrolled infections, other autoimmune diseases, pregnancy or lactation. Diagnoses were based on clinical symptoms, serum thyroxine and TRAb, thyroid ultrasound and orbital computed tomography. PBMCs were isolated from about 10 ml of fresh peripheral blood by Ficoll-Paque density gradient centrifugation. Total RNA was extracted with Trizol reagent, and quality was checked on an Agilent 2100 Bioanalyzer. The junction carries 11 bases between V and J, which are trimmed by 5 bases and 0 bases respectively. The CDR3 runs 14 residues from the cysteine to the phenylalanine. Only the CDR3 DNA stays, 42 bases, in frame from base 1. For CDR1 and CDR2, the germline V gene (reference sequence) lists DFQATT and SNEGSKA.

This clonotype originated in a man aged 40-50 years with Graves' ophthalmopathy. Sequencing was performed on blood. The chain joins TRBV20-1 to TRBJ2-4; TRBD1 is perhaps the D gene, given 5 matching bases. The CDR3 region reads CSALAGLAKNIQYF. The DNA sequence reads TGCAGTGCTCTGGCAGGGCTAGCCAAAAACATTCAGTACTTC.